The 3 T cell receptor beta chains below were found in one sample sequenced in a study of T-cell memory formation after mild COVID-19. TCRdb re-called the 5' RACE reads through MiXCR, storing one row per CDR3 protein. The profile covers 310,000 or so distinct CDR3 sequences, with roughly 15% appearing a single time and around 23% taken by the ten largest. The sample taken for sequencing was PBMCs or a T cell subset sorted from them (not recorded which). The receptors shown here come from a man aged 18-30 years who had mild COVID-19 (a few samples of this study predate the infection). Cell type and time point are not known.

This clonotype was seen more than once but under ten times. The chain combines TRBV20-1 with TRBJ2-5; 9 positions agree with TRBD1. The germline gives CDR1 DFQATT, CDR2 SNEGSKA (reference sequence). V was pared by 0 bases and J by 5 bases, with 4 bases of the junction left unmatched. The CDR3 is made up of 14 amino acids. The CDR3 DNA sequence: TGCAGTGCTAGAGATACAGGGGGCGCGGAGACCCAGTACTTC. Translation gives CSARDTGGAETQYF.

This clonotype has a handful of counts. The V gene is TRBV13, the J gene TRBJ2-7, with TRBD2 matching 11 bases. Germline V gives CDR1 PRHDT, CDR2 FYEKMQ (reference sequence). The J segment lost 4 bases and the V segment lost 5 bases, leaving 4 bases of the junction unmatched. The CDR3 runs 14 residues. The CDR3 region has the DNA TGTGCCAGCAGCCCGGGACTAGCGGTTTACGAGCAGTACTTC. This codes for CASSPGLAVYEQYF.

The chain has TRBV5-1 and TRBJ2-2; D assignment may be TRBD1 or TRBD2 (6 bases each). Deletions cut 1 base from V and 4 bases from J, with 11 bases between. The CDR3 totals 15 residues. Germline V gene data show CDR1 as SGHRS and CDR2 as YFSETQ. In DNA, the CDR3 is TGCGCCAGCAGCTTGAGGGGGGCGACCACCGGGGAGCTGTTTTTT. It codes for CASSLRGATTGELFF.